This TCR beta chain derives from a study of T cell responses to AZD1222 COVID-19 vaccine. Germline CDR1 LNHDA, CDR2 SQIVND (reference sequence). Losses at the gene ends were 7 bases for V and 0 bases for J; bases not matched to a gene: 5. This CDR3 has 14 residues. Only in-frame clones appear in the TCRdb table, and some are missing; sequencing was by immunoSEQ multiplex PCR. Of some 89,000 clones in the sample, around nine tenths are singletons; the top ten hold 2.2%. The rearrangement links TRBV19 to TRBJ1-2, with TRBD1 matching over 7 bases. This sequence was found in an adult in good health. The sequencing used peripheral blood, collected on day 0 of AZD1222 vaccination. This CDR3 reads CASTKGAPNYGYTF. The CDR3 coding sequence is TGTGCCAGTACGAAGGGGGCTCCTAACTATGGCTACACCTTC.